A selection of T cell receptor beta chains follows, all from one sample in a study of post-analysis software for immune sequencing data. TCRdb passed the PCR reads through MiXCR, listing each CDR3 protein once. The sample has roughly 200,000 distinct CDR3 sequences, 29% seen once; the top ten hold around 3.2%. Specimen: blood. The receptors come from a girl aged 2-17 years with multiple sclerosis. CDR3s include the opening cysteine and the closing phenylalanine or tryptophan. D genes are given only for firm matches. Only part of the rows carry a size: once, few, many, or a class if the clone is expanded.

>many|TRBJ1-5|-|TRBV10-3
CAISEVSNQPQHF
TGTGCCATCAGTGAAGTCAGCAATCAGCCCCAGCATTTT
>many|TRBJ1-6|-|TRBV5-1
CASSLEAAYSPLHF
TGCGCCAGCAGCTTGGAGGCAGCTTATTCACCCCTCCACTTT
>few|TRBJ2-7|-|TRBV2
CASTQARGDYEQYF
TGTGCCAGCACACAGGCGAGGGGGGACTACGAGCAGTACTTC
>many|TRBJ2-7|-|TRBV7-3
CASSPSDSGLGEQYF
TGTGCCAGCAGCCCCTCGGACAGTGGGCTCGGCGAGCAGTACTTC
>-|TRBJ2-3|TRBD2|TRBV12-3/TRBV12-4
CAGSWAGGHSDTQYF
TGTGCCGGCAGTTGGGCGGGAGGGCATAGTGATACGCAGTATTTT
>-|TRBJ2-2|TRBD2|TRBV7-8
CASSSSRSGRANTGELFF
TGTGCCAGCAGCTCCAGTCGCAGCGGGAGGGCGAACACCGGGGAGCTGTTTTTT
>-|TRBJ2-2|-|TRBV20-1
CSASGSGELFF
TGCAGTGCTAGTGGTAGCGGGGAGCTGTTTTTT
>few|TRBJ2-3|-|TRBV7-9
CASSPGQTSTDTQYF
TGTGCCAGCAGCCCAGGACAGACTAGCACAGATACGCAGTATTTT
>many|TRBJ2-1|-|TRBV5-1
CASSLRDITYNEQFF
TGCGCCAGCAGCTTGAGGGACATAACCTACAATGAGCAGTTCTTC
>-|TRBJ1-6|-|TRBV27
CASRWSSYNSPLHF
TGTGCCAGCAGATGGAGCTCCTATAATTCACCCCTCCACTTT
>-|TRBJ1-6|TRBD1|TRBV28
CASSLWGTGAGNSPLHF
TGTGCCAGCAGTTTATGGGGGACAGGGGCCGGTAATTCACCCCTCCACTTT